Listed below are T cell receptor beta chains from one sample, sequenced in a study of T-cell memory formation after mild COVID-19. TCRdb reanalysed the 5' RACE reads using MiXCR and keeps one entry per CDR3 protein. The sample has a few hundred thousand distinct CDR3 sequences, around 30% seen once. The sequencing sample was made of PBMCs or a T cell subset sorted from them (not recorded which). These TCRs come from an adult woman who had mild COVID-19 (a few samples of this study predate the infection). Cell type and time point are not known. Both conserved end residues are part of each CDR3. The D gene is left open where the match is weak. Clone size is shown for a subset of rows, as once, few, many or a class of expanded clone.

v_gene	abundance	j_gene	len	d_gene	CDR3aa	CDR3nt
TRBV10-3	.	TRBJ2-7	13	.	CAISGTEDYEQYF	TGTGCCATCAGTGGGACAGAGGACTACGAGCAGTACTTC
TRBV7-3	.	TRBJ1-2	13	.	CASSPAGGDGYTF	TGTGCCAGCAGCCCCGCGGGGGGAGATGGCTACACCTTC
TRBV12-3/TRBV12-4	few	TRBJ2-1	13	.	CASTLGAGNEQFF	TGTGCCAGCACTTTGGGGGCGGGGAATGAGCAGTTCTTC
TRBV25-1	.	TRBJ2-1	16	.	CAIGGLSGRRDNEQFF	TGTGCCATAGGAGGACTAAGCGGAAGGAGGGACAATGAGCAGTTCTTC
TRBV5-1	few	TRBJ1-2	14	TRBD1	CASSLGGTGDGYTF	TGCGCCAGCAGCTTGGGGGGGACAGGCGATGGCTACACCTTC
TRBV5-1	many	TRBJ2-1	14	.	CASSRTNSYNEQFF	TGCGCCAGCAGCCGGACAAACTCCTACAATGAGCAGTTCTTC
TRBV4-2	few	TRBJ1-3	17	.	CASSQATGGLSGNTIYF	TGTGCCAGCAGCCAAGCGACAGGAGGCCTCTCTGGAAACACCATATATTTT
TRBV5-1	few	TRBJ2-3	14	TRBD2	CASVSGGASDTQYF	TGCGCCAGCGTTAGCGGGGGGGCGTCAGATACGCAGTATTTT
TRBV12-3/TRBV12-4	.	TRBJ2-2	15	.	CASSLVNWGTGELFF	TGTGCCAGCAGTTTAGTTAACTGGGGGACCGGGGAGCTGTTTTTT
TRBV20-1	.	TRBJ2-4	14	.	CSAPDYLAKNIQYF	TGCAGTGCCCCGGACTACCTAGCCAAAAACATTCAGTACTTC
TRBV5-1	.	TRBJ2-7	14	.	CASSLGTQAYEQYF	TGCGCCAGCAGCTTAGGGACCCAAGCCTACGAGCAGTACTTC
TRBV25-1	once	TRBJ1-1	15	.	CASSTQASRDTEAFF	TGTGCCAGCAGTACCCAGGCCTCCCGGGACACTGAAGCTTTCTTT
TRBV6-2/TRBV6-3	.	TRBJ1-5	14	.	CASSYVAKGQPQHF	TGTGCCAGCAGTTACGTGGCTAAGGGACAGCCCCAGCATTTT
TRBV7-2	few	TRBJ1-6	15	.	CASSSQTRGASPLHF	TGTGCCAGCAGCTCACAGACCAGGGGAGCTTCACCCCTCCACTTT
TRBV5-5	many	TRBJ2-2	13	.	CASSRTVAGELFF	TGTGCCAGCAGCCGGACTGTGGCCGGGGAGCTGTTTTTT
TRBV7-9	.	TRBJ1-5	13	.	CASSLDPTQPQHF	TGTGCCAGCAGCCTAGACCCGACCCAGCCCCAGCATTTT